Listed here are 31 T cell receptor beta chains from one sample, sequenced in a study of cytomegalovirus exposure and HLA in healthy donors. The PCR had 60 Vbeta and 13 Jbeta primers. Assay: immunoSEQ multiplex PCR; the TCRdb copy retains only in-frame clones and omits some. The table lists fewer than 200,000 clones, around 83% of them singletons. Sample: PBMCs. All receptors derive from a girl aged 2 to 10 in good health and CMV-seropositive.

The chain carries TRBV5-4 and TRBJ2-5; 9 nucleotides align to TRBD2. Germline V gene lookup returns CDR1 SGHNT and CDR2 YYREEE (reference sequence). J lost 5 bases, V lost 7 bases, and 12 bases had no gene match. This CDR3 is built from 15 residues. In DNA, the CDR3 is TGTGCCAGCTCTACGGGGCGGGAGGGCCTGGAGACCCAGTACTTC. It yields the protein CASSTGREGLETQYF.

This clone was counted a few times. CDR3 coding DNA: TGTGCCAGCAGCACGGACAGGAATGAGCAGTTCTTC. Translating gives CASSTDRNEQFF. The rearrangement uses TRBV7-9 and TRBJ2-1; TRBD1 agrees at 7 bases. The CDR3 is 12 residues long. Germline values: CDR1 SEHNR, CDR2 FQNEAQ (reference sequence). The J segment lost 7 bases and the V segment lost 5 bases, leaving 2 bases of the junction unmatched.

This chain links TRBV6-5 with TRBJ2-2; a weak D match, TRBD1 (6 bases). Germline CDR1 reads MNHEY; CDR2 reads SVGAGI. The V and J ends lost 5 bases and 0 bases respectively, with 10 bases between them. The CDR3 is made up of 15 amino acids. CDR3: CASSLRGANTGELFF. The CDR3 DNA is TGTGCCAGCAGTCTCAGGGGTGCGAACACCGGGGAGCTGTTTTTT.

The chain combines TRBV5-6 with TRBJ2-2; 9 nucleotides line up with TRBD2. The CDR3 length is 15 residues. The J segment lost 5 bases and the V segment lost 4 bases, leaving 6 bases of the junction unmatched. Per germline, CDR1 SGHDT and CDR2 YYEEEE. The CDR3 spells CASSPREGRTGELFF. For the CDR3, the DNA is TGTGCCAGCAGCCCGCGGGAGGGCCGGACCGGGGAGCTGTTTTTT.

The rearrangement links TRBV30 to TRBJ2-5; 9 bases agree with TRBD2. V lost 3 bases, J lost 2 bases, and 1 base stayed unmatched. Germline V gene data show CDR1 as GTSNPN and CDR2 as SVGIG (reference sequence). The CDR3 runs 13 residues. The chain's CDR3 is CAWRTSGQETQYF. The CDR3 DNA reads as TGTGCCTGGAGAACTAGCGGGCAAGAGACCCAGTACTTC.

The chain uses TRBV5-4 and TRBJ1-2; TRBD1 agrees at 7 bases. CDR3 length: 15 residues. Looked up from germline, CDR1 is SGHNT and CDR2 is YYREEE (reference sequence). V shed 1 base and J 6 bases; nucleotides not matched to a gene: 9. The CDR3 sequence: CASSLLLGTEDGYTF. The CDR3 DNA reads TGTGCCAGCAGCTTGTTGCTGGGGACAGAGGATGGCTACACCTTC.

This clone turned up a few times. The CDR3: CASSLYVSYEQYF. In nucleotides, the CDR3 is TGTGCCAGCAGTCTTTATGTCTCCTACGAGCAGTACTTC. The chain has TRBV28 and TRBJ2-7; D not certain. Trimming shortened V by 5 bases and J by 0 bases, and 8 bases separated the two germline ends. Germline lookup yields CDR1 MDHEN and CDR2 SYDVKM. There are 13 residues in the CDR3.

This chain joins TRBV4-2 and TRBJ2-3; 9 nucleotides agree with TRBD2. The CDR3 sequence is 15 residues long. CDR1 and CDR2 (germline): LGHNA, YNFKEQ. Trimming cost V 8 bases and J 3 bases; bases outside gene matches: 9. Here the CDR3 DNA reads TGTGCCAGCGGACCGGCGGGGGGGCAGACAGATACGCAGTATTTT. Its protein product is CASGPAGGQTDTQYF.

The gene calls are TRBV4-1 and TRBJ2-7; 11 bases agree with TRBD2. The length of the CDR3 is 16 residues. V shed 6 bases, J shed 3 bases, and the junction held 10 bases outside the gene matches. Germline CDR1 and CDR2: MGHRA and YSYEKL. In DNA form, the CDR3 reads TGCGCCAGCAGGACTATAGCGGGAGGGGGAAACTACGAGCAGTACTTC. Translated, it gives CASRTIAGGGNYEQYF.

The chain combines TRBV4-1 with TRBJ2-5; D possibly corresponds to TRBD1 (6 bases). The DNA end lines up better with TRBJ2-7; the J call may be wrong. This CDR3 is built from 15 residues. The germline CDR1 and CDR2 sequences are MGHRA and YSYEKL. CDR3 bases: TGCGCCAGCAGCCCCAAAGGAGCCGTGGGGGCCGAGCAGTACTTC. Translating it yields CASSPKGAVGAEQYF.

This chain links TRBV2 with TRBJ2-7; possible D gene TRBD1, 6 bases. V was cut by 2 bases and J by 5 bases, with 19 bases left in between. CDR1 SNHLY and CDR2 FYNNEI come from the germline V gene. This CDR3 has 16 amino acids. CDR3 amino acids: CASSETGQLLRDEQYF. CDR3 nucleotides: TGTGCCAGCAGTGAAACAGGGCAACTCCTACGAGACGAGCAGTACTTC.

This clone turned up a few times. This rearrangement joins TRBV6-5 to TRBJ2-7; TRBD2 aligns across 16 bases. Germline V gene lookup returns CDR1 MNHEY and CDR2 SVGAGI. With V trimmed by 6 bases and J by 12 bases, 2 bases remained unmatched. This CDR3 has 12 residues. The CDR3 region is CASSGTSGRAYF. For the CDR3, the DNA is TGTGCCAGCAGCGGGACTAGCGGGAGGGCGTACTTC.

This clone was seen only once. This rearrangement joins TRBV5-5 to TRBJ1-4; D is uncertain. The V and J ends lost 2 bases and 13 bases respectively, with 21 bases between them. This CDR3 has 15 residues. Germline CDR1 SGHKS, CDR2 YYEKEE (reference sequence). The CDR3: CASSFKGPLSEGLFF. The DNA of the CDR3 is TGTGCCAGCAGCTTCAAGGGCCCCTTATCGGAGGGACTGTTTTTT. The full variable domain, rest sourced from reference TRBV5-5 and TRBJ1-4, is DAGVTQSPTHLIKTRGQQVTLRCSPISGHKSVSWYQQVLGQGPQFIFQYYEKEERGRGNFPDRFSARQFPNYSSELNVNALLLGDSALYLCASSFKGPLSEGLFFGSGTQLSVL.

In nucleotides, the CDR3 is TGTGCCAGCAGCCAACTACTAGCGGGGGGGCTTGATGAGCAGTTCTTC. It is translated as CASSQLLAGGLDEQFF. The rearrangement links TRBV14 to TRBJ2-1; 13 bases align to TRBD2. J was trimmed by 8 bases and V by 2 bases; bases with no gene match: 6. The CDR3 consists of 16 residues. Germline V lookup: CDR1 SGHDN, CDR2 FVKESK.

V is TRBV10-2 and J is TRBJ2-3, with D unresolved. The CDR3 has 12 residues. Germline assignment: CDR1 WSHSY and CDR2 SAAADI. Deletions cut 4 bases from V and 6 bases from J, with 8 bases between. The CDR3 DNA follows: TGCGCCAGCAGTGGATGGGCTGATACGCAGTATTTT. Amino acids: CASSGWADTQYF.

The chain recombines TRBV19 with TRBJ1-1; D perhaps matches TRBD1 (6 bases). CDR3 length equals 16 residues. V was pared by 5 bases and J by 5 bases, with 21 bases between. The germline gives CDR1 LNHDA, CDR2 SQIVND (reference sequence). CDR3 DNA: TGTGCCAGTAGTTTTTTAGGGGGAATTGGTTGGACTGAAGCTTTCTTT. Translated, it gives CASSFLGGIGWTEAFF.

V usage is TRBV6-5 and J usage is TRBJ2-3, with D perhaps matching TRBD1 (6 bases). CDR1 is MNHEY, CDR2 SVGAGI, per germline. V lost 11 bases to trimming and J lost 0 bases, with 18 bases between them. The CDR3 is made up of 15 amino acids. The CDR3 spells CAVRPGVGSTDTQYF. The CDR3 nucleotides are TGTGCCGTCCGCCCAGGGGTCGGGAGCACAGATACGCAGTATTTT.

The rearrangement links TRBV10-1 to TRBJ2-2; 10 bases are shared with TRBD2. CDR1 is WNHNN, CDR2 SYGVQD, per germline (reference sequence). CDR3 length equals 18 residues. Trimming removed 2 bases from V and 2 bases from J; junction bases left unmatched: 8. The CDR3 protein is CASSEAQREGQNTGELFF. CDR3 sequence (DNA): TGCGCCAGCAGTGAGGCCCAGCGGGAGGGCCAAAACACCGGGGAGCTGTTTTTT.

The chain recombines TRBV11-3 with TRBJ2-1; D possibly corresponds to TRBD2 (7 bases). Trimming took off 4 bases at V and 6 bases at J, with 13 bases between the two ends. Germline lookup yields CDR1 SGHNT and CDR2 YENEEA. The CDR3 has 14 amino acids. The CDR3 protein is CASSSPGGRNEQFF. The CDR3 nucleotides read TGTGCCAGCAGCTCCCCCGGGGGGCGCAATGAGCAGTTCTTC.

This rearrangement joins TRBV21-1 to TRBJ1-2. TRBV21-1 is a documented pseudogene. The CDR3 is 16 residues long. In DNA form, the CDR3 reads TGTGCCAGCAGCAAATACCATGGACGGGGAGAGAATGGCTACACCTTC. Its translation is CASSKYHGRGENGYTF.

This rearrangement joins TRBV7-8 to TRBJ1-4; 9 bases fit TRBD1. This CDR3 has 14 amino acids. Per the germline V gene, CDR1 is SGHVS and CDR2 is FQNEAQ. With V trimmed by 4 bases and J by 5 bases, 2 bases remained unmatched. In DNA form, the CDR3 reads TGTGCCAGCAGCTGGGACAGGGTAAATGAAAAACTGTTTTTT. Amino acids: CASSWDRVNEKLFF.

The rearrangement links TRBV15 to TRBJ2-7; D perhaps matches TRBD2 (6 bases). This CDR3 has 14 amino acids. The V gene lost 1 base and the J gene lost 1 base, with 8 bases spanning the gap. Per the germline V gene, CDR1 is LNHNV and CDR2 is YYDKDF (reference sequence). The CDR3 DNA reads TGTGCCACCAGCAGAGGGGGAGGATCCTACGAGCAGTACTTC. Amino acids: CATSRGGGSYEQYF.

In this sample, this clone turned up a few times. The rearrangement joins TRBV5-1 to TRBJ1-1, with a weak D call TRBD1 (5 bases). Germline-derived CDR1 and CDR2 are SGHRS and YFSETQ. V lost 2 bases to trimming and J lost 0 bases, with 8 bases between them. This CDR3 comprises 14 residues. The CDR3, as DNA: TGCGCCAGCAGCTTACGGACACTGAACACTGAAGCTTTCTTT. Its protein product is CASSLRTLNTEAFF.

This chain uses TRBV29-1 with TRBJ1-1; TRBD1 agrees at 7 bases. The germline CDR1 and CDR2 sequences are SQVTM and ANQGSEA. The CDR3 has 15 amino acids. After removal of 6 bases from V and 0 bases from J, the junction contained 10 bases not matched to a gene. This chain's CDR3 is CSVLRTGRMNTEAFF. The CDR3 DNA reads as TGCAGCGTCCTGAGGACAGGTCGCATGAACACTGAAGCTTTCTTT.

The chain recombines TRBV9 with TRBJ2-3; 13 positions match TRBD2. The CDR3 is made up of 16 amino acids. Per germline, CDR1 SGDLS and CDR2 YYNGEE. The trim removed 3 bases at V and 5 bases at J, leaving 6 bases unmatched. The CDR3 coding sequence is TGTGCCAGCAGCGCCCAGACTAGCGGGGGGTTAGATACGCAGTATTTT. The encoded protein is CASSAQTSGGLDTQYF.

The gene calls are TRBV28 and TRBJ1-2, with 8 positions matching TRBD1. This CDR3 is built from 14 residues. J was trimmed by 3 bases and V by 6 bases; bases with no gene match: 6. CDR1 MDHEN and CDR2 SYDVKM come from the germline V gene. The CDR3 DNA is TGTGCCAGCAGAACCCAGGGGGCATACTATGGCTACACCTTC. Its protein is CASRTQGAYYGYTF.

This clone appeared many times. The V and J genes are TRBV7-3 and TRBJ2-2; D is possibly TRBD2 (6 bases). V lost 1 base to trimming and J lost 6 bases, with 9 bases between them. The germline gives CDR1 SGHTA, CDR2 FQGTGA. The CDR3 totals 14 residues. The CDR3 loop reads CASSLMGGPGELFF. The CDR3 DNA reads TGTGCCAGCAGCTTAATGGGGGGTCCCGGGGAGCTGTTTTTT.

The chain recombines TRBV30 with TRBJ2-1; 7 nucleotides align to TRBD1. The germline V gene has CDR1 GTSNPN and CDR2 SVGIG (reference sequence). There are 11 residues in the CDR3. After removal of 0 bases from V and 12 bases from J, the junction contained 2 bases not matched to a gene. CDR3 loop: CAWSVHRGQFF. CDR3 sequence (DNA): TGTGCCTGGAGTGTACACAGGGGGCAGTTCTTC.

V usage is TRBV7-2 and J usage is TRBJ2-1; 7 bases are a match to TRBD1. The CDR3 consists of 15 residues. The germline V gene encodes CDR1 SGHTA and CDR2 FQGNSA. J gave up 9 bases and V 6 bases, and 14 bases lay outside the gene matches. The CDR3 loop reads CASSSRDSSLSEQFF. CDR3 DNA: TGTGCCAGCAGTTCCCGGGACAGCTCCCTCAGTGAGCAGTTCTTC.

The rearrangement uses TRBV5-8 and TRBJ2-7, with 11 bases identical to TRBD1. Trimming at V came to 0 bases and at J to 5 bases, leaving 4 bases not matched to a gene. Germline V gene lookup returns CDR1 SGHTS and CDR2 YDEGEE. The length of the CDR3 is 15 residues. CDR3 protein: CASSLVGQGVHEQYF. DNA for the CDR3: TGTGCCAGCAGCTTGGTGGGACAGGGGGTCCACGAGCAGTACTTC.

CDR3 residues: CASRGLAGKNIQYF. The CDR3 region has the DNA TGTGCCAGCAGGGGGTTAGCGGGCAAAAACATTCAGTACTTC. This chain joins TRBV28 and TRBJ2-4; 7 bases are shared with TRBD2. V gave up 6 bases and J gave up 3 bases; unmatched junction bases: 5. The CDR3 is 14 residues long. Germline loops: CDR1 MDHEN, CDR2 SYDVKM.